The rows below give T cell receptor beta chains drawn from one sample of a study of Ad26.COV2.S vaccination and SARS-CoV-2 variants. Sequenced by immunoSEQ multiplex PCR; TCRdb stores in-frame clones only, minus some. Of 350,000 to 500,000 clones in the sample, roughly 90% were seen once. The sequences come from peripheral blood, collected in a trial of Ad26.COV2.S vaccine versus placebo. These receptor sequences come from a person aged 18-65 years who received the Ad26.COV2.S COVID-19 vaccine or a placebo. CDR3s include the opening cysteine and the closing phenylalanine or tryptophan. A D gene is named only where the DNA matches it firmly. Only part of the rows carry a size: once, few, many, or a class if the clone is expanded.

j_gene: TRBJ2-5
d_gene: -
v_gene: TRBV19
abundance: -
CDR3nt: TGTGCCAGTAGTATTCGCAGTTGGGAGACCCAGTACTTC
CDR3aa: CASSIRSWETQYF

j_gene: TRBJ2-6
d_gene: TRBD1
v_gene: TRBV30
abundance: -
CDR3nt: TGTGCCTTTTCGGACAGGGCCGGGGCCAACGTCCTGACTTTC
CDR3aa: CAFSDRAGANVLTF

j_gene: TRBJ2-1
d_gene: -
v_gene: TRBV24-1
abundance: -
CDR3nt: TGTGCCACCAGAGGACGGAAAAACAATGAGCAGTTCTTC
CDR3aa: CATRGRKNNEQFF

j_gene: TRBJ2-1
d_gene: -
v_gene: TRBV7-6
abundance: -
CDR3nt: TGTGCCAGCAGCTTAGATGGGGCAGCCCCGGGGGTTTACAATGAGCAGTTCTTC
CDR3aa: CASSLDGAAPGVYNEQFF

j_gene: TRBJ2-1
d_gene: -
v_gene: TRBV4-1
abundance: few
CDR3nt: TGCGCCAGCAGCCAAGAGGAACGGGGGACCTACAATGAGCAGTTCTTC
CDR3aa: CASSQEERGTYNEQFF

j_gene: TRBJ2-1
d_gene: -
v_gene: TRBV10-3
abundance: once
CDR3nt: TGTGCCATCAGTGAGTCTGGTGACTGGGGGGCCACCTACAATGAGCAGTTCTTC
CDR3aa: CAISESGDWGATYNEQFF

j_gene: TRBJ2-7
d_gene: -
v_gene: TRBV7-2
abundance: once
CDR3nt: TGTGCCAGCAGCTTAGTATCAGGGGGGGGCGAGCAGTACTTC
CDR3aa: CASSLVSGGGEQYF

j_gene: TRBJ1-6
d_gene: -
v_gene: TRBV6-5
abundance: -
CDR3nt: TGTGCCAGCAGTTACTCAGTTTTCCGAAATAATTCACCCCTCCACTTT
CDR3aa: CASSYSVFRNNSPLHF

j_gene: TRBJ2-7
d_gene: TRBD2
v_gene: TRBV15
abundance: -
CDR3nt: TGTGCCACCAGCAGAGTAACCGGGACTAGCGGGGACTACGAGCAGTACTTC
CDR3aa: CATSRVTGTSGDYEQYF

j_gene: TRBJ1-2
d_gene: TRBD1
v_gene: TRBV19
abundance: -
CDR3nt: TGTGCCAGTAGTATCCCCGGGACAGGGGACTATGGCTACACCTTC
CDR3aa: CASSIPGTGDYGYTF

j_gene: TRBJ1-6
d_gene: -
v_gene: TRBV9
abundance: -
CDR3nt: TGTGCCAGCAGCGGAAATAATTCACCCCTCCACTTT
CDR3aa: CASSGNNSPLHF

j_gene: TRBJ2-6
d_gene: -
v_gene: TRBV6-6
abundance: -
CDR3nt: TGTGCCGTAACGGGGGCTTACGGGGCCAACGTCCTGACTTTC
CDR3aa: CAVTGAYGANVLTF

j_gene: TRBJ2-1
d_gene: TRBD1
v_gene: TRBV9
abundance: -
CDR3nt: TGTGCCAGCAGCCCAGAGGGACAGGGGGACAATGAGCAGTTCTTC
CDR3aa: CASSPEGQGDNEQFF

j_gene: TRBJ1-1
d_gene: -
v_gene: TRBV7-2
abundance: once
CDR3nt: TGTGCCAGCAGCTGGGTGGGGCAGGGAGTCACTGAAGCTTTCTTT
CDR3aa: CASSWVGQGVTEAFF

j_gene: TRBJ2-3
d_gene: -
v_gene: TRBV25-1
abundance: -
CDR3nt: TGTGCCAGCAGTGGCCCCGCTCGGGGGGCCAGGTATACGCAGTATTTT
CDR3aa: CASSGPARGARYTQYF

j_gene: TRBJ1-2
d_gene: TRBD1
v_gene: TRBV7-2
abundance: -
CDR3nt: TGTGCCAGCAGCGACGGGACAGGGCCCTATGGCTACACCTTC
CDR3aa: CASSDGTGPYGYTF

j_gene: TRBJ1-5
d_gene: -
v_gene: TRBV21-1
abundance: -
CDR3nt: TGTGCCAGCAGCAAAAAAGAGGACAGGGGCGGCAATCAGCCCCAGCATTTT
CDR3aa: CASSKKEDRGGNQPQHF

j_gene: TRBJ2-1
d_gene: -
v_gene: TRBV6-4
abundance: once
CDR3nt: TGTGCCAGCAGCCGGGACTTCCATTACAATGAGCAGTTCTTC
CDR3aa: CASSRDFHYNEQFF

j_gene: TRBJ2-7
d_gene: -
v_gene: TRBV7-9
abundance: -
CDR3nt: TGTGCCAGCAGCCTTACTCAGGGTGGCCACGAGCAGTACTTC
CDR3aa: CASSLTQGGHEQYF

j_gene: TRBJ1-5
d_gene: -
v_gene: TRBV7-2
abundance: -
CDR3nt: TGTGCCAGCAGCTTATACGGCGATCAGCCCCAGCATTTT
CDR3aa: CASSLYGDQPQHF

j_gene: TRBJ1-3
d_gene: -
v_gene: TRBV10-2
abundance: -
CDR3nt: TGCGCCAGCAGTGAAGGATCCGGGCCCGGGTCTGGAAACACCATATATTTT
CDR3aa: CASSEGSGPGSGNTIYF

j_gene: TRBJ1-2
d_gene: -
v_gene: TRBV7-2
abundance: few
CDR3nt: TGTGCCAGCAGCTTAGTTTCAGATAACTATGGCTACACCTTC
CDR3aa: CASSLVSDNYGYTF

j_gene: TRBJ1-1
d_gene: -
v_gene: TRBV29-1
abundance: -
CDR3nt: TGCAGCGTTCCGGGGGGGACTGAAGCTTTCTTT
CDR3aa: CSVPGGTEAFF

j_gene: TRBJ1-4
d_gene: -
v_gene: TRBV6-2/TRBV6-3
abundance: once
CDR3nt: TGTGCCAGCAGTTCGGGGGACTCAACTAATGAAAAACTGTTTTTT
CDR3aa: CASSSGDSTNEKLFF

j_gene: TRBJ1-3
d_gene: TRBD1
v_gene: TRBV9
abundance: few
CDR3nt: TGTGCCAGCAGCAGCCGGACAGGGGCTGATGGAAACACCATATATTTT
CDR3aa: CASSSRTGADGNTIYF

j_gene: TRBJ2-3
d_gene: TRBD2
v_gene: TRBV5-4
abundance: once
CDR3nt: TGTGCCAGCAAACCCGGGACTAGTGTTTCGGATACGCAGTATTTT
CDR3aa: CASKPGTSVSDTQYF

j_gene: TRBJ1-1
d_gene: -
v_gene: TRBV5-5
abundance: -
CDR3nt: TGTGCCAGCAGCTTGGAGTCAGGGTGGGTGAACACTGAAGCTTTCTTT
CDR3aa: CASSLESGWVNTEAFF

j_gene: TRBJ1-4
d_gene: -
v_gene: TRBV5-6
abundance: -
CDR3nt: TGTGCCAGCAGCCCTACAGGGCCTCATGAAAAACTGTTTTTT
CDR3aa: CASSPTGPHEKLFF

j_gene: TRBJ2-7
d_gene: TRBD2
v_gene: TRBV7-9
abundance: -
CDR3nt: TGTGCCAGCAGCTTATCCCTAGCGGGGGGGGAGCAGTACTTC
CDR3aa: CASSLSLAGGEQYF

j_gene: TRBJ2-7
d_gene: -
v_gene: TRBV12-3/TRBV12-4
abundance: -
CDR3nt: TGTGCCAGCAGTCAAACTCCGGGACTGGAATACTTC
CDR3aa: CASSQTPGLEYF

j_gene: TRBJ2-5
d_gene: TRBD1
v_gene: TRBV25-1
abundance: -
CDR3nt: TGTGCCAGCAGTGAATATCAGGGGGCTCAGCAAGAGACCCAGTACTTC
CDR3aa: CASSEYQGAQQETQYF

j_gene: TRBJ1-1
d_gene: -
v_gene: TRBV11-2
abundance: -
CDR3nt: TGTGCCAGCAGCTTCTCAGAGAACACTGAAGCTTTCTTT
CDR3aa: CASSFSENTEAFF

j_gene: TRBJ1-6
d_gene: -
v_gene: TRBV6-4
abundance: -
CDR3nt: TGTGCCAGCAGTGCCCAGGCGGGACTAAATTCACCCCTCCACTTT
CDR3aa: CASSAQAGLNSPLHF

j_gene: TRBJ2-5
d_gene: -
v_gene: TRBV3-1/TRBV3-2
abundance: -
CDR3nt: TGTGCCAGCAGCCAAGATAGGCTAGCCCCCGGGTCCCAGTACTTC
CDR3aa: CASSQDRLAPGSQYF

j_gene: TRBJ2-2
d_gene: -
v_gene: TRBV15
abundance: -
CDR3nt: TGTGCCACCAGCAGAGATCGGAACAGGGTGAACACCGGGGAGCTGTTTTTT
CDR3aa: CATSRDRNRVNTGELFF

j_gene: TRBJ2-7
d_gene: -
v_gene: TRBV6-4
abundance: -
CDR3nt: TGTGCCAGCAGTGTCAACGAGCAGTACTTC
CDR3aa: CASSVNEQYF

j_gene: TRBJ1-1
d_gene: -
v_gene: TRBV7-9
abundance: -
CDR3nt: TGTGCCAGCAGCAGGCCCTCCCAAGACACTGAAGCTTTCTTT
CDR3aa: CASSRPSQDTEAFF

j_gene: TRBJ2-1
d_gene: -
v_gene: TRBV19
abundance: -
CDR3nt: TGTGCCAGTAGTACCCAGCTCAATGAGCAGTTCTTC
CDR3aa: CASSTQLNEQFF

j_gene: TRBJ1-4
d_gene: TRBD1
v_gene: TRBV5-8
abundance: -
CDR3nt: TGTGCCAGCAGCAATTACAGGGGGCCGGGTAATGAAAAACTGTTTTTT
CDR3aa: CASSNYRGPGNEKLFF

j_gene: TRBJ1-3
d_gene: -
v_gene: TRBV28
abundance: -
CDR3nt: TGTGCCAGCAGGTACTCGGGGGGGATGGACACCATATATTTT
CDR3aa: CASRYSGGMDTIYF

j_gene: TRBJ2-1
d_gene: TRBD2
v_gene: TRBV4-3
abundance: -
CDR3nt: TGCGCCAGCAGCCAAGAACGACTAGCGGGGGGACTGGGCAATGAGCAGTTCTTC
CDR3aa: CASSQERLAGGLGNEQFF

j_gene: TRBJ1-5
d_gene: -
v_gene: TRBV4-3
abundance: -
CDR3nt: TGCGCCAGCAGCCAATTAGCCGCGGCCGTGGGACATCCTCAGCCCCAGCATTTT
CDR3aa: CASSQLAAAVGHPQPQHF

j_gene: TRBJ2-7
d_gene: TRBD2
v_gene: TRBV27
abundance: -
CDR3nt: TGTGCCAGCGTTGGACTAGCGTCCTACGAGCAGTACTTC
CDR3aa: CASVGLASYEQYF

j_gene: TRBJ1-1
d_gene: -
v_gene: TRBV5-1
abundance: -
CDR3nt: TGCGCCAGCAGCTTGGAATGGACACCGAACACTGAAGCTTTCTTT
CDR3aa: CASSLEWTPNTEAFF

j_gene: TRBJ2-7
d_gene: -
v_gene: TRBV10-1
abundance: few
CDR3nt: TGCGCCAGCAGTGATAAGGGACCCTACGTCTACGAGCAGTACTTC
CDR3aa: CASSDKGPYVYEQYF